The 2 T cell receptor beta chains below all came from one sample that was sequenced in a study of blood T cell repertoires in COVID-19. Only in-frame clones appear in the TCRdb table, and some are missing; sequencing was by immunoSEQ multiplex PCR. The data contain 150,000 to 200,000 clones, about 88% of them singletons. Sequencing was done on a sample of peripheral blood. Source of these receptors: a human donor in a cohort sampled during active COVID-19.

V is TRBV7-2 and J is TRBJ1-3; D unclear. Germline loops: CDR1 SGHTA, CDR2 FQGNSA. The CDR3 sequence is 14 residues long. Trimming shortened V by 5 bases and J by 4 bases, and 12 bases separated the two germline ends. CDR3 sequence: CASSPADSGNTIYF. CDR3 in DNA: TGTGCCAGCAGCCCAGCGGATTCAGGAAACACCATATATTTT.

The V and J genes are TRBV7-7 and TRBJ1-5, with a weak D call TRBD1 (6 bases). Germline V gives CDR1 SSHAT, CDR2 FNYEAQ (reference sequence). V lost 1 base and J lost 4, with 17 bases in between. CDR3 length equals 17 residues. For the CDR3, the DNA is TGTGCCAGCAGCTTAGGGGGGGGGCCTCTCGTAAATCAGCCCCAGCATTTT. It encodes CASSLGGGPLVNQPQHF.